This TCR beta chain comes out of a study of shared clonotypes between healthy human individuals. The V gene lost 6 bases and the J gene lost 0 bases, with 15 bases spanning the gap. CDR3 length: 16 residues. The germline gives CDR1 MNHNY, CDR2 SVGAGI (reference sequence). Here immunoSEQ multiplex PCR was the method, and the copy in TCRdb shows in-frame clones only, minus some. The sample has some 660,000 clones, 60% to 75% seen once; the top ten hold around 1.7%. The origin of this receptor is a woman aged 25 to 39 in good health. Sequenced sample: memory CD4+ T cells sorted from blood. Regarding subset: CD45RA-negative fraction. V usage is TRBV6-6 and J usage is TRBJ1-3; D is unclear. In nucleotides, the CDR3 is TGTGCCAGCAGGGCGGACGGCCGAAACTCTGGAAACACCATATATTTT. Protein: CASRADGRNSGNTIYF.